These 26 T cell receptor beta chains originate from one sample sequenced in a study of T cells in Graves' hyperthyroidism and ophthalmopathy. Amplified regions were TCR beta CDR3 sequences from RNA transcripts. During a first-round RT-PCR of the TCR CDR3, the HTBI primer set was used. TCRdb itself ran the multiplex PCR reads through MiXCR, one entry per CDR3 protein. The table includes about 350,000 distinct CDR3 sequences, around 14% detected once. The material sequenced was blood. The receptors here all came from a young woman with Graves' hyperthyroidism.

This clonotype came up many times. J is TRBJ2-1 and V is TRBV28; TRBD2 aligns across 15 bases. This CDR3 region has 17 residues. CDR1 and CDR2 (germline): MDHEN, SYDVKM. The ends lost 6 bases at V and 5 bases at J; junction bases unmatched: 8. The DNA for the CDR3 is TGTGCCAGCAGCAAAGGGACTAGCGGGAGGATAAACAATGAGCAGTTCTTC. Translating it yields CASSKGTSGRINNEQFF.

The genes are TRBV18 and TRBJ2-1, with 10 bases matching TRBD2. V gave up 3 bases and J gave up 5 bases; unmatched junction bases: 7. The germline CDR1 and CDR2 sequences are KGHSH and LQKENI. The CDR3 loop spans 16 amino acids. CDR3 DNA: TGTGCCAGCTCACCTCCGGGACTAGCGAACAACAATGAGCAGTTCTTC. Translating it yields CASSPPGLANNNEQFF.

The count of this clonotype is one. This chain uses TRBV29-1 with TRBJ1-4; the D gene is possibly TRBD1 (5 bases). Germline values: CDR1 SQVTM, CDR2 ANQGSEA. Between the trimmed V and J ends, which lost 6 bases and 8 bases, there was a span of 7 bases. This CDR3 is built from 10 residues. The CDR3 DNA reads as TGCAGCGTCCGGACAGAAAAACTGTTTTTT. As protein: CSVRTEKLFF. Based on the CDR3 plus reference TRBV29-1 and TRBJ1-4, the full variable domain is SAVISQKPSRDICQRGTSLTIQCQVDSQVTMMFWYRQQPGQSLTLIATANQGSEATYESGFVIDKFPISRPNLTFSTLTVSNMSPEDSSIYLCSVRTEKLFFGSGTQLSVL.

V usage is TRBV7-9 and J usage is TRBJ2-1, with 11 positions matching TRBD2. V was clipped by 7 bases and J by 9 bases; unmatched bases: 11. The CDR3 is 15 residues long. Germline CDR1 and CDR2: SEHNR and FQNEAQ (reference sequence). The CDR3 DNA reads TGTGCCAGCATGCTAGCGGGAGGTTCAACGGCTGAGCAGTTCTTC. It is translated as CASMLAGGSTAEQFF.

This rearrangement joins TRBV11-1 to TRBJ2-3; either TRBD1 or TRBD2 may fit D (5 bases each). The CDR3 has 16 amino acids. Between the trimmed V and J ends, which lost 5 bases and 5 bases, there was a span of 20 bases. CDR1 and CDR2 from the germline V gene are SGHAT and FQDESV (reference sequence). The CDR3 DNA is TGTGCCAGCAGCCCCCGGACTGTAGTGAGGGGAGATACGCAGTATTTT. Its protein is CASSPRTVVRGDTQYF.

In this sample, this clonotype turned up a few times. This sequence joins TRBV5-8 and TRBJ2-1; 9 positions match TRBD2. This CDR3 spans 18 amino acids. CDR1 SGHTS and CDR2 YDEGEE come from the germline V gene. The J segment lost 8 bases and the V segment lost 4 bases, leaving 19 bases of the junction unmatched. The CDR3 spells CASSLTAIAGAPGDEQFF. The CDR3 nucleotides read TGTGCCAGCAGCCTCACCGCTATAGCGGGAGCGCCGGGCGATGAGCAGTTCTTC. Looking up the rest from reference TRBV5-8 and TRBJ2-1 gives the full variable domain: EAGVTQSPTHLIKTRGQQATLRCSPISGHTSVYWYQQALGLGLQFLLWYDEGEERNRGNFPPRFSGRQFPNYSSELNVNALELEDSALYLCASSLTAIAGAPGDEQFFGPGTRLTVL.

J is TRBJ1-4 and V is TRBV7-2, with 9 bases identical to TRBD1. Germline lookup yields CDR1 SGHTA and CDR2 FQGNSA. With V trimmed by 6 bases and J by 5 bases, 19 bases remained unmatched. This CDR3 spans 19 amino acids. CDR3 sequence reads: CASRPMIPGQGGQNEKLFF. The CDR3 nucleotides are TGTGCCAGCAGACCTATGATCCCGGGACAGGGCGGGCAAAATGAAAAACTGTTTTTT.

The chain employs TRBV6-1 and TRBJ1-5, with 7 bases lining up with TRBD1. The junction had 10 bases not matched to a gene; V was cut back by 6 bases and J by 5 bases. This CDR3 is built from 15 residues. Germline V gene lookup returns CDR1 MNHNS and CDR2 SASEGT. CDR3 nucleotides: TGTGCCAGCAGCCGCGACAGGGTCGGGGATCAGCCCCAGCATTTT. This translates into CASSRDRVGDQPQHF.

This clonotype has only a few counts. DNA for the CDR3: TGCGCCAGCAGCTTGTTATTGGAGACCCAGTACTTC. Encoded protein: CASSLLLETQYF. The J gene is TRBJ2-5, the V gene TRBV5-1; D is unresolved. The ends were cut back, 1 base at V and 5 bases at J, with 6 bases in the middle. Germline-derived CDR1 and CDR2 are SGHRS and YFSETQ. This CDR3 region has 12 residues. The whole variable domain, filled in from reference TRBV5-1 and TRBJ2-5, reads KAGVTQTPRYLIKTRGQQVTLSCSPISGHRSVSWYQQTPGQGLQFLFEYFSETQRNKGNFPGRFSGRQFSNSRSEMNVSTLELGDSALYLCASSLLLETQYFGPGTRLLVL.

This clonotype appeared many times. The V call is TRBV28, the J call TRBJ1-5; D remains ambiguous. Germline CDR1 MDHEN, CDR2 SYDVKM. Trimming cost V 4 bases and J 4 bases, with 11 bases left between them. The CDR3 loop spans 14 amino acids. The CDR3 reads CASSYDVSNQPQHF. CDR3 coding DNA: TGTGCCAGCAGTTATGACGTTTCTAATCAGCCCCAGCATTTT.

This clonotype turned up a few times. The chain links TRBV5-6 to TRBJ1-4, with D hard to call. The germline CDR1 and CDR2 sequences are SGHDT and YYEEEE. The CDR3 totals 14 residues. Trimming removed 1 base from V and 5 bases from J, with 9 bases in between. CDR3 sequence: CASSLSTGNEKLFF. The CDR3 DNA follows: TGTGCCAGCAGCTTGTCAACGGGGAATGAAAAACTGTTTTTT. The entire variable domain, with the rest obtained from reference TRBV5-6 and TRBJ1-4, is as follows: DAGVTQSPTHLIKTRGQQVTLRCSPKSGHDTVSWYQQALGQGPQFIFQYYEEEERQRGNFPDRFSGHQFPNYSSELNVNALLLGDSALYLCASSLSTGNEKLFFGSGTQLSVL.

This clonotype was picked up a small number of times. The gene calls are TRBV11-2 and TRBJ2-6; no clear D. Looked up from germline, CDR1 is SGHAT and CDR2 is FQNNGV. Between the trimmed V and J ends, which lost 5 bases and 0 bases, there was a span of 5 bases. This CDR3 comprises 14 residues. The CDR3: CASSTPSGANVLTF. CDR3 bases: TGTGCCAGCAGCACTCCCTCTGGGGCCAACGTCCTGACTTTC.

This clonotype occurred a few times. This may arise from a read error, as a much more abundant clone is one base away. This chain joins TRBV7-2 and TRBJ2-7; the D is unclear. Germline V gene sequence: CDR1 SGHTA, CDR2 FQGNSA. The CDR3 is made up of 12 amino acids. The DNA of the CDR3 is TGTGCCAGCGGCTTTTCCGGGTACGAGCAGTACTTC. Protein sequence: CASGFSGYEQYF.

V gene TRBV20-1 combines with J gene TRBJ2-7, with 11 bases aligning to TRBD2. This CDR3 spans 13 amino acids. J gave up 7 bases and V 1 base, and 3 bases lay outside the gene matches. Germline V CDR1 and CDR2: DFQATT, SNEGSKA (reference sequence). CDR3 coding DNA: TGCAGTGCTAGAGTTAGCGGGAGGGGAGAGCAGTACTTC. Translation gives CSARVSGRGEQYF.

The chain recombines TRBV9 with TRBJ2-2, with D unresolved. The CDR3 has 12 amino acids. Looked up from germline, CDR1 is SGDLS and CDR2 is YYNGEE. Trimming removed 3 bases at V and 8 bases at J, with 8 bases between. In DNA, the CDR3 is TGTGCCAGCAGCGCCATAGGGGGGGAGCTGTTTTTT. It codes for CASSAIGGELFF.

The table lists this clonotype with many counts. At one of its ends the junction is not consistent with the germline gene, which may arise from a read error. The chain couples TRBV10-1 to TRBJ2-3, with D unresolved. Germline CDR1 and CDR2: WNHNN and SYGVQD (reference sequence). The CDR3 has 11 amino acids. In DNA, the CDR3 is TGTGCCAGCAGCCAGTCAGATACGCAGTATTTT. This gives the protein CASSQSDTQYF.

This clonotype came up a few times. This chain connects TRBV11-2 to TRBJ1-2, with D unclear. The germline V gene encodes CDR1 SGHAT and CDR2 FQNNGV. Between the trimmed V and J ends, which lost 1 base and 7 bases, there was a span of 10 bases. The CDR3 sequence is 13 residues long. CDR3 residues: CASSLGGFSGYTF. The CDR3 coding sequence is TGTGCCAGCAGCTTAGGCGGGTTCAGTGGCTACACCTTC.

V is TRBV30 and J is TRBJ1-6; D might be TRBD1 (5 bases). Germline-derived CDR1 and CDR2 are GTSNPN and SVGIG (reference sequence). V was cut by 2 bases and J by 11 bases, with 10 bases left in between. The CDR3 is 12 amino acids. This CDR3 is CAWSYRGTPLHF. CDR3 bases: TGTGCCTGGAGTTATAGGGGCACACCCCTCCACTTT.

This clonotype was seen only a few times. One end of the junction fails to match germline, which may point to a read error. The V gene is TRBV7-7, the J gene TRBJ1-6, with unresolved D. In germline, CDR1 is SSHAT, CDR2 FNYEAQ (reference sequence). The CDR3 spans 16 residues. Here the CDR3 reads CASSFILPKRNSPLHF. In DNA, the CDR3 is TGTGCTAGCAGCTTTATCTTACCCAAGAGGAATTCACCCCTCCACTTT. The full variable domain, rest sourced from reference TRBV7-7 and TRBJ1-6, is GAGVSQSPRYKVTKRGQDVTLRCDPISSHATLYWYQQALGQGPEFLTYFNYEAQPDKSGLPSDRFSAERPEGSISTLTIQRTEQRDSAMYRCASSFILPKRNSPLHFGNGTRLTVT.

This clonotype has only a few counts. The chain is built from TRBV20-1 and TRBJ1-6; D remains ambiguous. The V and J ends lost 6 bases and 0 bases respectively, with 12 bases between them. The length of the CDR3 is 15 residues. Germline V gene data show CDR1 as DFQATT and CDR2 as SNEGSKA (reference sequence). Here the CDR3 DNA reads TGCAGTGCCCCGGAACTTAGCTCCTATAATTCACCCCTCCACTTT. It yields the protein CSAPELSSYNSPLHF.

V gene TRBV19 combines with J gene TRBJ1-3; D is uncertain. V lost 7 bases and J 0 bases, leaving 10 bases between the germline ends. Germline V CDR1 and CDR2: LNHDA, SQIVND (reference sequence). This CDR3 contains 14 residues. The CDR3 nucleotides are TGTGCCAGTATGGCGTGGATCTCTGGAAACACCATATATTTT. Residues: CASMAWISGNTIYF. The entire variable domain, with the rest obtained from reference TRBV19 and TRBJ1-3, is as follows: DGGITQSPKYLFRKEGQNVTLSCEQNLNHDAMYWYRQDPGQGLRLIYYSQIVNDFQKGDIAEGYSVSREKKESFPLTVTSAQKNPTAFYLCASMAWISGNTIYFGEGSWLTVV.

The chain couples TRBV5-4 to TRBJ1-2; 7 bases line up with TRBD1. Germline V gene sequence: CDR1 SGHNT, CDR2 YYREEE (reference sequence). With 6 bases clipped from V and 4 bases from J, the junction kept 9 bases outside the gene matches. The CDR3 runs 14 residues. In DNA form, the CDR3 reads TGTGCCAGCATCCAAAGGGACAGAGTCTATGGCTACACCTTC. Residues: CASIQRDRVYGYTF.

This clonotype was observed many times. The rearrangement joins TRBV12-3 or TRBV12-4 to TRBJ1-2; TRBD1 might be the D (6 bases). V lost 4 bases to trimming and J lost 2 bases, with 14 bases between them. CDR3 size: 15 residues. The CDR3 reads CASSSRQGLNYGYTF. The CDR3 coding sequence is TGTGCCAGCAGTTCCCGGCAGGGGTTGAACTATGGCTACACCTTC.

Ten or more counts support this clonotype. This rearrangement joins TRBV7-2 to TRBJ2-5, with 10 bases matching TRBD2. Germline CDR1 SGHTA, CDR2 FQGNSA. The CDR3 covers 12 residues. V dropped 5 bases and J dropped 7; count of bases not matched to a gene: 1. Here the CDR3 reads CASSRLAGTQYF. In DNA, the CDR3 is TGTGCCAGCAGCCGACTAGCGGGGACCCAGTACTTC.

This clonotype was found a few times. The genes are TRBV12-3 or TRBV12-4 and TRBJ2-7; unclear D gene. The CDR3 totals 13 residues. V gave up 6 bases and J gave up 0 bases, with 9 bases separating them. This CDR3 reads CASSREFSYEQYF. The CDR3 DNA reads TGTGCCAGCAGCCGCGAGTTCTCCTACGAGCAGTACTTC.

The gene calls are TRBV11-2 and TRBJ2-7; D perhaps matches TRBD2 (6 bases). Germline V gene lookup returns CDR1 SGHAT and CDR2 FQNNGV. This CDR3 comprises 14 residues. V lost 4 bases, J lost 2 bases, and 12 bases lay in between. The CDR3 here is CASSSAPGAYEQYF. CDR3 in DNA: TGTGCCAGCAGCTCGGCCCCGGGGGCCTACGAGCAGTACTTC.